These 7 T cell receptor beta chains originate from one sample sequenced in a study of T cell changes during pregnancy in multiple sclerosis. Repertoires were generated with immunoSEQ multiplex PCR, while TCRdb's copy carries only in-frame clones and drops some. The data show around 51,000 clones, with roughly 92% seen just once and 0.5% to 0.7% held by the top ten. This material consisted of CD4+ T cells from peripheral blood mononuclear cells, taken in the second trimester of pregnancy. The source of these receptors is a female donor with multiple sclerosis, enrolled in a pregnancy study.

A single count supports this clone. The CDR3 bases are TGTGCCAGCAGTCCAACTAGAGAGCAGTTCTTC. Amino acids: CASSPTREQFF. The chain recombines TRBV2 with TRBJ2-1, with D possibly TRBD2 on 5 matching bases. Per the germline V gene, CDR1 is SNHLY and CDR2 is FYNNEI. The length of the CDR3 is 11 residues. Trimming removed 5 bases from V and 10 bases from J, with 9 bases in between. The full variable domain, its missing parts supplied by reference TRBV2 and TRBJ2-1, is EPEVTQTPSHQVTQMGQEVILRCVPISNHLYFYWYRQILGQKVEFLVSFYNNEISEKSEIFDDQFSVERPDGSNFTLKIRSTKLEDSAMYFCASSPTREQFFGPGTRLTVL.

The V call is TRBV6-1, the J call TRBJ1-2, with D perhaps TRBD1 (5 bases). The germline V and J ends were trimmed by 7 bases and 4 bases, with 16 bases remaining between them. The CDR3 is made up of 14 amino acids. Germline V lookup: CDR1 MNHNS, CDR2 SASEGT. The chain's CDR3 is CASTVLTGSYGYTF. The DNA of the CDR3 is TGTGCCAGCACCGTCTTAACAGGTTCCTATGGCTACACCTTC.

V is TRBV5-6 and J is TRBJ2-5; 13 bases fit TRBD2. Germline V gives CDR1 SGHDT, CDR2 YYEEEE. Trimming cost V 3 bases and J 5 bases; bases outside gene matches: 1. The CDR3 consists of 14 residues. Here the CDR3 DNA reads TGTGCCAGCAGCTCGACTAGCGGGGGGGAGACCCAGTACTTC. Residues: CASSSTSGGETQYF.

The CDR3 DNA sequence: TGTGCCAGCAGCGTAGGGGGGGGTAGCTATGGCTACACCTTC. Translation gives CASSVGGGSYGYTF. The V and J genes are TRBV9 and TRBJ1-2; perhaps TRBD1 as D (5 bases). The CDR3 is 14 amino acids. The V gene's germline CDR1 is SGDLS and CDR2 YYNGEE. Trimming left V 0 bases short and J 4 bases short, with 10 bases between.

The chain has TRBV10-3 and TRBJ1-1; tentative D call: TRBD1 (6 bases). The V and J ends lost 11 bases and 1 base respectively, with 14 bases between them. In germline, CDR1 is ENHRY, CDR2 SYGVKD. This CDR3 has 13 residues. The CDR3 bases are TGTGCCGTAGCCGGGACACCGAACACTGAAGCTTTCTTT. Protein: CAVAGTPNTEAFF.

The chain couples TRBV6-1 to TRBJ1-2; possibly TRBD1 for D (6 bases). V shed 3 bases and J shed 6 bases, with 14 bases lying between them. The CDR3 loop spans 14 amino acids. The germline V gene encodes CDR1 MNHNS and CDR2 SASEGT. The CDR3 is CASSDLQGRDGYTF. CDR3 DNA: TGTGCCAGCAGTGACCTACAGGGTAGGGATGGCTACACCTTC.

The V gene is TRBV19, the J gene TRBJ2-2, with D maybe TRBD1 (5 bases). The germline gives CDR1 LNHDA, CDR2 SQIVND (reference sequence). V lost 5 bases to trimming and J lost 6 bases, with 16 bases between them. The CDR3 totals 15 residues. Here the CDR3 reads CASSGSTAGPGELFF. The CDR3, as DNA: TGTGCCAGTAGTGGATCGACAGCCGGGCCCGGGGAGCTGTTTTTT.